In its sample, the clone carrying this TCR beta chain was seen a few times. Its antigen remains unidentified. These data come from a study of human T cells and chemical hapten exposure. Study in general: Patches that contained 0.01% DPC were applied to the upper back and read at 6 days. The patient population, which was mostly female, had alopecia areata, totalis or universalis. Study-wide results and limits: In comparison with controls, expanded TCRs gave rise to a significantly larger number of large CDR3 similarity clusters. Having alopecia, the donors may differ immunologically from healthy people.

This CDR3 is 14 amino acids long. The germline V gene encodes CDR1 SNHLY and CDR2 FYNNEI. Trimming left V 6 bases short and J 2 bases short, with 11 bases between. TCRdb reanalysed the RACE reads using MiXCR and keeps one entry per CDR3 protein. The sample lists about 74,000 distinct CDR3 sequences; approximately 29% were seen once. Regarding time point: patch test 1, 2 weeks after DPC sensitization. The treatment denotes: therapeutic diphenylcyclopropenone sensitization with weekly scalp DPC. The clonotype originates from a man aged 35-49 years with alopecia areata. Some clones in this sample may be carry-over from other donors' samples. The material was whole blood, obtained in connection with sensitization to the hapten diphenylcyclopropenone (DPC). The chain joins TRBV2 to TRBJ2-1; possibly TRBD1 for D (6 bases). The CDR3: CASRGRGAYNEQFF. In DNA, the CDR3 is TGTGCCAGCAGAGGCAGGGGCGCCTACAATGAGCAGTTCTTC.